This T cell receptor (beta chain) was captured in a study of identical twins. Study-wide results and limits: Out-of-frame beta chain sequences displayed weaker excess sharing between twins. The analysis was cross-sectional rather than longitudinal within donors. Invariant MAIT and iNKT cells are populations that could partly confound zero-insertion analyses.

A remark on this clonotype: Antigen specificity is unknown.

The J segment lost 3 bases and the V segment lost 5 bases, leaving 16 bases of the junction unmatched. Germline CDR1 SGHVS, CDR2 FQNEAQ. The CDR3 loop spans 18 amino acids. TCRdb ran MiXCR on the 5' RACE reads and lists one entry per CDR3 protein. In the table there are approximately 590,000 distinct CDR3 sequences, approximately 10% of which are singletons. The same specimen was also included in a second study, on yellow fever vaccine responses in identical twins.

Sample: PBMCs. V is TRBV7-8 and J is TRBJ2-3; TRBD2 matches at 8 bases. This receptor was obtained from a woman aged 18-35 years in good health. The chain's CDR3 is CASSPSSGGPLSTDTQYF. The CDR3 DNA reads as TGTGCCAGCAGCCCCTCTTCGGGAGGGCCTCTCTCGACAGATACGCAGTATTTT.